This T cell receptor beta chain stems from a study of cytotoxic CD8 clonotypes in ibrutinib-treated CLL. Study findings and constraints: Public clonotypes showed up rarely, and on treatment they shrank or held steady. Having risen at ibrutinib response, clonality had fallen back toward baseline by progression.

TCRdb's table, derived via immunoSEQ multiplex PCR, lists solely in-frame clones and lacks some. The data contain 150,000 or so clones, 80% to 90% of them singletons. CDR1 is MNHEY and CDR2 is SVGAGI in the germline V gene. Trimming took 3 bases from V and 9 from J, leaving 14 bases between them. The CDR3 spans 13 residues. On this clone: The antigen remains unidentified.

The chain links TRBV6-5 to TRBJ1-2; perhaps TRBD1 as D (6 bases). The sequence came from a human donor with chronic lymphocytic leukemia. The sample consisted of PBMCs, taken after 24 months of ibrutinib treatment. The CDR3 loop reads CASSYSGEWSYTF. The CDR3 DNA reads as TGTGCCAGCAGTTATTCAGGGGAGTGGAGCTACACCTTC.